Presented here are 11 T cell receptor beta chains from one specimen sequenced in a study of cytomegalovirus exposure and HLA in healthy donors. The PCR made use of 60 Vbeta and 13 Jbeta primers. Using immunoSEQ multiplex PCR, the repertoire was profiled, and TCRdb retains in-frame clones only, with some absent. The table shows 80,000 to 95,000 clones, with roughly two thirds occurring only once. Sequencing was done on a sample of PBMCs. These receptors originate from a woman between 25 and 40 years old in good health and CMV-seronegative.

V usage is TRBV5-1 and J usage is TRBJ2-1; 10 bases are a match to TRBD2. Germline lookup yields CDR1 SGHRS and CDR2 YFSETQ. The ends lost 0 bases at V and 4 bases at J; junction bases unmatched: 10. The CDR3 loop spans 18 amino acids. CDR3 sequence reads: CASSLDPIAGGGYNEQFF. In DNA form, the CDR3 reads TGCGCCAGCAGCTTGGATCCTATAGCGGGAGGTGGATACAATGAGCAGTTCTTC.

The gene calls are TRBV7-2 and TRBJ2-3; 8 bases fit TRBD2. The CDR3 has 15 residues. After removal of 5 bases from V and 3 bases from J, the junction contained 7 bases not matched to a gene. Per the germline V gene, CDR1 is SGHTA and CDR2 is FQGNSA. CDR3 bases: TGTGCCAGCAGCGCCCGACTAGCGCAGACAGATACGCAGTATTTT. This translates into CASSARLAQTDTQYF.

The chain joins TRBV18 to TRBJ1-5; 7 bases are a match to TRBD1. Germline assignment: CDR1 KGHSH and CDR2 LQKENI. The CDR3 runs 14 residues. The V gene end was trimmed by 5 bases and the J gene end by 7 bases; junction bases not matched to a gene: 8. CDR3 in DNA: TGTGCCAGCTCATCCCGACAGGGTGGGCAGCCCCAGCATTTT. This encodes CASSSRQGGQPQHF.

CDR3 sequence: CASSSRDTNQPQHF. CDR3 bases: TGTGCCAGCAGCTCCAGGGACACCAATCAGCCCCAGCATTTT. The J gene is TRBJ1-5, the V gene TRBV7-8; perhaps TRBD1 as D (6 bases). Per germline, CDR1 SGHVS and CDR2 FQNEAQ. V lost 4 bases and J lost 3, with 10 bases in between. The CDR3 length is 14 residues.

This clone was seen only a few times. The chain carries TRBV10-1 and TRBJ1-1; 8 bases are shared with TRBD1. Per the germline V gene, CDR1 is WNHNN and CDR2 is SYGVQD (reference sequence). V trimming: 0 bases; J trimming: 6 bases; junction bases outside the gene matches: 6. The CDR3 sequence is 15 residues long. The CDR3 region is CASSESGTGIAEAFF. DNA for the CDR3: TGCGCCAGCAGTGAGTCTGGGACAGGCATTGCTGAAGCTTTCTTT.

The rearrangement links TRBV4-2 to TRBJ2-2, with 7 nucleotides matching TRBD2. Germline values: CDR1 LGHNA, CDR2 YNFKEQ. Trimming removed 1 base from V and 13 bases from J; junction bases left unmatched: 9. CDR3 size: 14 residues. The CDR3 nucleotides are TGTGCCAGCAGCCAAGGCAAGGGGAGGGTCGGGCTGTTTTTT. It codes for CASSQGKGRVGLFF.

The chain combines TRBV5-4 with TRBJ2-7, with 16 bases lining up with TRBD2. This CDR3 has 17 amino acids. Germline assignment: CDR1 SGHNT and CDR2 YYREEE (reference sequence). With V trimmed by 4 bases and J by 3 bases, 7 bases remained unmatched. The CDR3 protein is CASSPTGLAGGYYEQYF. The CDR3 DNA sequence: TGTGCCAGCAGCCCAACGGGACTAGCGGGAGGGTACTACGAGCAGTACTTC.

This clone was recorded a few times. The genes are TRBV5-4 and TRBJ2-3; no clear D. Germline V gene data show CDR1 as SGHNT and CDR2 as YYREEE (reference sequence). Trimming took off 0 bases at V and 6 bases at J, with 11 bases between the two ends. The CDR3 totals 14 residues. DNA for the CDR3: TGTGCCAGCAGCTTGGGCCAGCTCGGGGATACGCAGTATTTT. It yields the protein CASSLGQLGDTQYF.

This clone came up a few times. The gene calls are TRBV6-1 and TRBJ1-6; TRBD1 matches 11 bases. The trim removed 6 bases at V and 9 bases at J, leaving 4 bases unmatched. This CDR3 region has 14 residues. The V gene's germline CDR1 is MNHNS and CDR2 SASEGT. The CDR3 sequence is CASRDRGQVSPLHF. DNA for the CDR3: TGTGCCAGCAGGGACAGGGGGCAAGTTTCACCCCTCCACTTT.

The genes are TRBV28 and TRBJ1-3; D might be TRBD1 (6 bases). Trimming stripped 4 bases from V and 0 bases from J, with 13 bases between. This CDR3 contains 16 residues. The germline V gene has CDR1 MDHEN and CDR2 SYDVKM. The CDR3 region is CASSSLTGSSGNTIYF. The CDR3 nucleotides are TGTGCCAGCAGTTCCTTGACAGGCAGCTCTGGAAACACCATATATTTT.

The V gene is TRBV15, the J gene TRBJ1-1; D unresolved. Germline assignment: CDR1 LNHNV and CDR2 YYDKDF (reference sequence). The CDR3 spans 12 residues. V dropped 6 bases and J dropped 4 bases, with 9 bases sitting between them. Here the CDR3 DNA reads TGTGCCACCAGTAACCGGGGCACTGAAGCTTTCTTT. It specifies CATSNRGTEAFF.